These T cell receptor beta chains were read from a single sample in a study of blood T cells in healthy people across ages. TCRdb re-derived calls from the 5' RACE reads in MiXCR, one entry per CDR3 protein. The table shows 1.4 million or so distinct CDR3 sequences, with roughly two fifths occurring only once. Input material: blood. Source of these receptors: a woman aged 18-35 years in good health. CDR3s include the opening cysteine and the closing phenylalanine or tryptophan. The D gene is left open where the match is weak. Where a row states a size, it is once, few, many or the class of an expanded clone; other rows omit it.

length | size | J | V | D | CDR3 | DNA
16 | - | TRBJ2-7 | TRBV9 | - | CASSVAPAVSSYEQYF | TGTGCCAGCAGCGTAGCTCCGGCAGTGAGCTCCTACGAGCAGTACTTC
17 | - | TRBJ1-1 | TRBV7-9 | TRBD1 | CASSGAGQGAVYTEAFF | TGTGCCAGCAGCGGGGCGGGACAGGGGGCAGTGTACACTGAAGCTTTCTTT
15 | - | TRBJ2-3 | TRBV7-9 | - | CASSLMPRTGDTQYF | TGTGCCAGCAGCTTAATGCCCCGGACGGGGGATACGCAGTATTTT
15 | - | TRBJ2-3 | TRBV7-2 | - | CASSSLWGGTDTQYF | TGTGCCAGCAGCTCCCTTTGGGGGGGCACAGATACGCAGTATTTT
14 | - | TRBJ2-3 | TRBV7-8 | - | CASSRTGPTGTQYF | TGTGCCAGCAGCCGAACAGGGCCCACAGGTACGCAGTATTTT
12 | - | TRBJ2-5 | TRBV7-2 | - | CASSLAYETQYF | TGTGCCAGCAGCTTAGCGTATGAGACCCAGTACTTC
16 | - | TRBJ1-4 | TRBV4-3 | - | CASSQDRGAPNEKLFF | TGCGCCAGCAGCCAAGATCGAGGGGCGCCTAATGAAAAACTGTTTTTT
14 | - | TRBJ1-1 | TRBV20-1 | TRBD1 | CSASPEGQYTEAFF | TGCAGTGCTAGTCCCGAGGGACAGTACACTGAAGCTTTCTTT
14 | - | TRBJ2-5 | TRBV12-5 | - | CASGGREYQETQYF | TGTGCTAGTGGCGGTCGGGAATACCAAGAGACCCAGTACTTC
14 | - | TRBJ2-7 | TRBV7-2 | - | CASSLGVAVHEQYF | TGTGCCAGCAGCTTAGGAGTGGCAGTCCACGAGCAGTACTTC
14 | few | TRBJ2-2 | TRBV29-1 | - | CSVVKDTNTGELFF | TGCAGCGTTGTAAAGGACACCAACACCGGGGAGCTGTTTTTT
16 | - | TRBJ2-7 | TRBV4-3 | - | CASSPSGSYSYNEQYF | TGCGCCAGCAGCCCGTCTGGATCCTATTCCTACAATGAGCAGTACTTC
15 | once | TRBJ2-3 | TRBV30 | - | CAWSRVGGTTDTQYF | TGTGCCTGGAGTCGAGTTGGGGGGACGACAGATACGCAGTATTTT
16 | - | TRBJ2-6 | TRBV6-2/TRBV6-3 | - | CASSFTGNAGANVLTF | TGTGCCAGCAGCTTCACAGGGAACGCGGGGGCCAACGTCCTGACTTTC
13 | few | TRBJ2-3 | TRBV20-1 | TRBD2 | CSAPKQAGDTQYF | TGCAGTGCTCCGAAGCAAGCGGGGGATACGCAGTATTTT
14 | few | TRBJ2-7 | TRBV5-6 | - | CASSFDRRAYEQYF | TGTGCCAGCAGCTTCGACAGGAGGGCGTACGAGCAGTACTTC
16 | once | TRBJ2-6 | TRBV5-1 | - | CASSLAQDSGANVPTF | TGCGCCAGCAGCTTGGCACAAGACTCTGGGGCCAACGTCCCGACTTTC
15 | few | TRBJ1-6 | TRBV14 | - | CASSQDRSRSSPLHF | TGTGCCAGCAGCCAAGATCGGAGCAGGAGTTCACCCCTCCACTTT
18 | - | TRBJ2-3 | TRBV5-1 | - | CASSLGISTASSTDTQYF | TGCGCCAGCAGCTTGGGGATTTCGACGGCGAGTAGCACAGATACGCAGTATTTT
12 | - | TRBJ2-7 | TRBV20-1 | - | CSGRQALYEQYF | TGCAGTGGAAGACAGGCCCTCTACGAGCAGTACTTC
15 | - | TRBJ2-7 | TRBV4-1 | TRBD1 | CASSQRTGTKNEQYF | TGCGCCAGCAGCCAAAGGACAGGGACGAAAAACGAGCAGTACTTC
15 | few | TRBJ1-3 | TRBV12-3/TRBV12-4 | TRBD1 | CASRQRDSSGNTIYF | TGTGCCAGCAGACAGCGGGACAGCTCTGGAAACACCATATATTTT
13 | - | TRBJ1-1 | TRBV29-1 | TRBD1 | CSVRQGRSTEAFF | TGCAGCGTTCGACAGGGGAGAAGTACTGAAGCTTTCTTT
17 | - | TRBJ2-1 | TRBV7-2 | TRBD2 | CASSLGGLAGAYNEQFF | TGTGCCAGCAGCTTAGGTGGACTAGCGGGGGCCTACAATGAGCAGTTCTTC
17 | few | TRBJ2-3 | TRBV29-1 | TRBD2 | CSVPMGTSGASTDTQYF | TGCAGCGTCCCCATGGGCACTAGCGGGGCTAGCACAGATACGCAGTATTTT
15 | - | TRBJ1-2 | TRBV12-3/TRBV12-4 | TRBD1 | CASSRGYVANYGYTF | TGTGCCAGCAGCAGGGGGTACGTCGCTAATTATGGCTACACCTTC
14 | few | TRBJ2-6 | TRBV20-1 | - | CSASRQTGANVLTF | TGCAGTGCTAGTAGACAAACTGGGGCCAACGTCCTGACTTTC
18 | - | TRBJ1-2 | TRBV2 | - | CASSEPPFVKGGRYGYTF | TGTGCCAGCAGTGAACCACCATTCGTAAAGGGTGGAAGGTATGGCTACACCTTC
13 | - | TRBJ1-6 | TRBV4-1 | - | CASSPSWNSPLHF | TGCGCCAGCAGCCCCAGCTGGAATTCACCCCTCCACTTT